Included here is one T cell receptor (beta chain) sequence, with context. Which antigen it targets is not known. No much larger clonotype is one base removed from it; base qualities were not supplied. Library preparation was by PCR. At the Johns Hopkins FTIC core, DNA from the cultured CD4+ T cells underwent TCR sequencing with the Oncomine TCR Beta short-read assay. The QIAamp micro DNA kit was used to extract genomic DNA from the cultured CD4+ T cells. The Oncomine TCR Beta libraries from cultured CD4+ T cells were pooled using unique dual indexes and then sequenced on an Illumina iSeq 100. The paper's data handling went like this. Non-productive sequences were removed, and CDR3s not starting with C, not ending with F or W, or shorter than 7 amino acids were discarded. Antigen-specific clonotypes were identified with the MANAFEST web application by comparing peptide-stimulated wells with reference and other culture wells. For a clone to be called positive, the clone needed an FDR below 0.05, an odds ratio above 5, and a productive frequency above 0.1% in at least two of three replicate wells. A clonotype counted as cross-reactive if it showed significant expansion both in the SARS-CoV-2 spike wells and in at least one common cold coronavirus spike condition. CDR3 homology was assessed with Levenshtein distances (stringdist) and unrooted phylogenetic trees (ape) in R version 3.6.1. TCRdb ran its own pipeline on the public reads, namely fastp trimming at Q25 and MiXCR clone calling, and kept in-frame beta chains. Merged by CDR3 protein, the rows form single entries marked with the most common genes and DNA. The V and J calls, along with clone size, are taken from TCRdb and not from the paper's own processing. The sample table shows more than 9,000 distinct CDR3 sequences, and roughly 38% are seen once. 20% to 25% of the sample lies in the top ten.

These data are taken from a study of vaccination and CD4 T cells after COVID-19 (dated by TCRdb to between 2022 and 2023). Turning to the overall study: Convalescent patients had a positive SARS-CoV-2 result on nasal swab PCR, and of these patients, several had mild disease and one had severe disease. The convalescent cohort included six males and four females, with two Hispanic individuals, seven Caucasians, two Asians and one multiracial person. In over 8 COVID-19 convalescent patients and 4 infection-naive healthy vaccine recipients, researchers compared the spike-specific CD4+ TCR repertoire from before mRNA vaccination with the repertoire from after. As controls, cultures received a CEFX viral epitope pool (the positive control), an HIV-1 Nef peptide pool (the negative control), or no peptide at all. Post-COVID blood samples were collected from convalescent patients a median of around 100 days after diagnosis, with a range of roughly 35 to 161 days. Participants received two doses of either the Pfizer-BioNTech BNT162b2 vaccine (n=8) or the Moderna mRNA-1273 vaccine (n=2). Post-vaccine blood samples were obtained a median of about 70 days after the second vaccine dose, with a range of about 12 to 241 days. Culture stimuli were overlapping spike peptide pools from SARS-CoV-2 and from the common cold coronaviruses HCoV-NL63, HCoV-OC43 and HCoV-229E.

What the research found in general, with its limitations: Of the vaccine-specific clones found in convalescent patients, nearly all (304 of 307) were mono-reactive for SARS-CoV-2 spike instead of being cross-reactive with common cold coronaviruses. Among the post-vaccine SARS-CoV-2-reactive clones in convalescent patients, a median about 87% showed up only after vaccination, which suggests vaccine-specific priming. Although the median number of SARS-CoV-2-reactive clonotypes went up from some 23 after infection to around 40 after vaccination, the increase was not significant. The study included relatively few convalescent patients and did not analyze early timepoints after natural infection.

Trimming accounts for 7 bases at V and 5 bases at J, while the number of junction bases matched to no gene is 9. The CDR3 has 14 amino acids, counting the end cysteine and phenylalanine. The entry retains the CDR3 DNA only, 42 bases that are in frame from base 1. The treatment or condition tag for this specimen amounts to: roughly nine-day PBMC culture with coronavirus spike peptide pools or control peptides (ViraFEST assay). The ViraFEST assay, used in the study, expanded antigen-specific T cells with peptide pools and then identified the expanded clonotypes through TCR sequencing. Positive SARS-CoV-2 PCR tests in the convalescent patients dated from March to December 2020, before Alpha, Beta and Delta variants emerged in the United States. Each well held about 2.2 million PBMCs cultured in IMDM containing roughly 5.4% human AB serum and approximately 9.4 IU/ml IL-2, with about 10 ug/ml peptide pools added. Half of the culture medium was replaced with fresh IL-2-containing medium on days 3 and 7. After nine to eleven days of culture, CD4+ T cells were isolated by negative selection with the EasySep CD4+ T cell isolation kit. PBMCs were separated from whole blood using Ficoll-Paque Plus gradient centrifugation and then either used fresh or cryopreserved at -140C. In general, triplicate wells were set up for every culture condition.

The specimen sequenced was cultured CD4+ T cells from blood. The receptor was isolated from a human donor with COVID-19. The sequence is built from TRBV12-3 or TRBV12-4 and TRBJ1-1, with 8 junctional bases fitting TRBD1. CDR3 protein: CASKIGQGRTEAFF. The bases are TGTGCCAGCAAAATCGGACAGGGTCGGACTGAAGCTTTCTTT.